This T cell receptor beta chain emerged from a study of blood T cell repertoires in COVID-19. Whole-study context: COVID-19 samples, acute and convalescent, were from the United States, Italy and Spain.

There are 13 residues in the CDR3. Trimming removed 8 bases at V and 8 bases at J, with 15 bases between. The authors' processing: Nucleated cell counts were estimated from reference gene primer amplification. Some clones are missing from TCRdb's copy, which holds only in-frame ones; the method was immunoSEQ multiplex PCR. V and J calls and clone size are as listed in that table; D and trimming were resolved from the DNA. The sample holds around 88,000 clones, 81% seen once. The sample was peripheral blood. This clonotype originated in a woman older than 75 with acute or convalescent COVID-19. This sequence joins TRBV12-3 or TRBV12-4 and TRBJ1-4; perhaps TRBD1 as D (6 bases). CDR3 coding DNA: TGTGCCAGCGGTAGGGGGATCCGGGAAAAACTGTTTTTT. As protein: CASGRGIREKLFF.